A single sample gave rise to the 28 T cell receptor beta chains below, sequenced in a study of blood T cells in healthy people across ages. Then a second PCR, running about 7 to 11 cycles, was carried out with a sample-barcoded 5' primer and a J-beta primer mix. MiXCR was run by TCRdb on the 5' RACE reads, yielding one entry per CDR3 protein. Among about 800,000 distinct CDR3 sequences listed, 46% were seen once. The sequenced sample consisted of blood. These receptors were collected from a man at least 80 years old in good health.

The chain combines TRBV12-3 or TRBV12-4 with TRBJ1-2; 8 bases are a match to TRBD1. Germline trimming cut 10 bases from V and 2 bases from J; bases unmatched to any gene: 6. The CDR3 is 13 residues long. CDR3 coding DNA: TGTGCCACCGCGACAGGGGCGAACTATGGCTACACCTTC. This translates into CATATGANYGYTF.

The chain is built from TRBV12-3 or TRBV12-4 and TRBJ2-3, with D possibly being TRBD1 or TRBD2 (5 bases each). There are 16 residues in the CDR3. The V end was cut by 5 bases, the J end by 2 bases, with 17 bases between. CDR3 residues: CASSISTGTYTDTQYF. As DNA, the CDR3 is TGTGCCAGCAGTATATCGACCGGGACCTACACAGATACGCAGTATTTT.

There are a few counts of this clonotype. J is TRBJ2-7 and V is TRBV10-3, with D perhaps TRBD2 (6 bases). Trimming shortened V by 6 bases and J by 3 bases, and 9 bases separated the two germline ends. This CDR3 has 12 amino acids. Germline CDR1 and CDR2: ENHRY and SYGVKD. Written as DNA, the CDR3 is TGTGCCATCAGGGTCGGGAGCTACGAGCAGTACTTC. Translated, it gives CAIRVGSYEQYF.

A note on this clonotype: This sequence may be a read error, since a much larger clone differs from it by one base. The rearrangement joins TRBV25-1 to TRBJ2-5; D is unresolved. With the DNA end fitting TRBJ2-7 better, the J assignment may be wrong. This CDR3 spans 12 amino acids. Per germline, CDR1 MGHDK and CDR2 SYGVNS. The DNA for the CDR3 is TGTGCCAGCACTGGAAATGTCTACGAGCAGTACTTC. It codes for CASTGNVYEQYF.

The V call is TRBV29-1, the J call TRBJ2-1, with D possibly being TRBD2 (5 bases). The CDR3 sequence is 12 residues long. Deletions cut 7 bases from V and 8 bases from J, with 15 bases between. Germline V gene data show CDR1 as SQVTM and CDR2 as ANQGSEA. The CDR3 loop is CSAPGNGDEQFF. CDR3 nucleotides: TGCAGCGCCCCGGGGAACGGGGATGAGCAGTTCTTC.

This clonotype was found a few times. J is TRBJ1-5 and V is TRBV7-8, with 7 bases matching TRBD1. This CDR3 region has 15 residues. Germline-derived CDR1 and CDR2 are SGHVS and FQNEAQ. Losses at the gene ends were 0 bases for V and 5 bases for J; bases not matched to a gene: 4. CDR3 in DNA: TGTGCCAGCAGCTTAGCCGGGGGACAGTATCAGCCCCAGCATTTT. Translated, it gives CASSLAGGQYQPQHF.

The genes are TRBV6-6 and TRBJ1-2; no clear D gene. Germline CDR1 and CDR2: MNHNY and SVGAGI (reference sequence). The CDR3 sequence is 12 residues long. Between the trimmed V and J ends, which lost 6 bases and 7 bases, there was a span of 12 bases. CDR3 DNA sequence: TGTGCCAGCAGCCCTGGACTAGCTGGCTACACCTTC. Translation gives CASSPGLAGYTF.

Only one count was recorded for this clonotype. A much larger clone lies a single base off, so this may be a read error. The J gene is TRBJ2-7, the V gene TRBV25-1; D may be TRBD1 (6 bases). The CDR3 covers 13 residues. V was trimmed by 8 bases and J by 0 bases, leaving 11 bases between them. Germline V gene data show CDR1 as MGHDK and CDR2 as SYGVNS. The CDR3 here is CASFGTNSYEQYF. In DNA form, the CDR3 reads TGTGCCAGCTTCGGGACAAACTCCTACGAGCAGTACTTC.

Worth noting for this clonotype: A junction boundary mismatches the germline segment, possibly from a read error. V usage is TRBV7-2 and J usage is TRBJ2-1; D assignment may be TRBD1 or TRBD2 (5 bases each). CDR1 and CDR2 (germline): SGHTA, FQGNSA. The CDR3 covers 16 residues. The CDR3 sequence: CASGLGGGSSYNEQFF. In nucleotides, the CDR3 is TGTGCCAGCGGCTTAGGTGGGGGAAGCTCCTACAATGAGCAGTTCTTC. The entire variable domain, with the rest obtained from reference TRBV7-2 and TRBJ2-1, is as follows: GAGVSQSPSNKVTEKGKDVELRCDPISGHTALYWYRQSLGQGLEFLIYFQGNSAPDKSGLPSDRFSAERTGGSVSTLTIQRTQQEDSAVYLCASGLGGGSSYNEQFFGPGTRLTVL.

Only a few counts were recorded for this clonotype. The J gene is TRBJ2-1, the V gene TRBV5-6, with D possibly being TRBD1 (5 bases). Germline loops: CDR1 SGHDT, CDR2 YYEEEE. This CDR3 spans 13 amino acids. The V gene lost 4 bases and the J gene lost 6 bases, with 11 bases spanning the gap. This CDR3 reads CASSPDSSNEQFF. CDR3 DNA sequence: TGTGCCAGCAGCCCAGACAGCTCCAATGAGCAGTTCTTC.

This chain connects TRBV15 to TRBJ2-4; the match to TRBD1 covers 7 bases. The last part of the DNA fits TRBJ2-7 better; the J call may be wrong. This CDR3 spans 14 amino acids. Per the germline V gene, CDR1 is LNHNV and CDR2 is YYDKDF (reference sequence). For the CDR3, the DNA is TGTGCCACCAGCAGAGGGGACAGCTCCTACGAGCAGTACTTC. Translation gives CATSRGDSSYEQYF.

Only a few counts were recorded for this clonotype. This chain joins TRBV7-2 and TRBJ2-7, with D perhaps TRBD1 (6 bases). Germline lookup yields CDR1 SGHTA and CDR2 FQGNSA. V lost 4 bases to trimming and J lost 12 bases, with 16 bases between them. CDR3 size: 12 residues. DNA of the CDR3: TGTGCCAGCAGCTCAAGCAGGGGTAAGGTGTACTTC. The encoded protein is CASSSSRGKVYF. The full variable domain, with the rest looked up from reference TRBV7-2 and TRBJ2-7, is GAGVSQSPSNKVTEKGKDVELRCDPISGHTALYWYRQSLGQGLEFLIYFQGNSAPDKSGLPSDRFSAERTGGSVSTLTIQRTQQEDSAVYLCASSSSRGKVYFGPGTRLTVT.

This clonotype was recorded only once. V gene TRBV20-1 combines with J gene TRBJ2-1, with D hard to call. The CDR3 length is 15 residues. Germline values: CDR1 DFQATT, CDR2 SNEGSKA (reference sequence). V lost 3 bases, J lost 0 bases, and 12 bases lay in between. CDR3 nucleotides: TGCAGTGCTAGCGGCCACCTAAGCTCCTACAATGAGCAGTTCTTC. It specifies CSASGHLSSYNEQFF.

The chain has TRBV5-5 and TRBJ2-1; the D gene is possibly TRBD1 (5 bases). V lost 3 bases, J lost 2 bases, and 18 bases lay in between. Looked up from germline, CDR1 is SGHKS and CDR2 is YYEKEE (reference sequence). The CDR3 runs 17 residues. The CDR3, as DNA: TGTGCCAGCAGCTCCGAGACAGAGGCGGTTGCCTACAATGAGCAGTTCTTC. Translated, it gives CASSSETEAVAYNEQFF.

The CDR3 DNA is TGTGCCAGCAGTTTAGATCTGGCTACCTCCTACAATGAGCAGTTCTTC. This codes for CASSLDLATSYNEQFF. The rearrangement joins TRBV27 to TRBJ2-1; D unclear. V was pared by 2 bases and J by 0 bases, with 11 bases between. The CDR3 contains 16 residues. Germline loops: CDR1 MNHEY, CDR2 SMNVEV (reference sequence).

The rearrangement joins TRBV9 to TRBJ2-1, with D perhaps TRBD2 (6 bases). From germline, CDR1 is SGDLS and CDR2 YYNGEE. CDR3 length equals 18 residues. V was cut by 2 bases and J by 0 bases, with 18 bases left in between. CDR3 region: CASSVSTGGVGSYNEQFF. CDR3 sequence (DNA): TGTGCCAGCAGCGTCTCCACCGGAGGGGTGGGCTCCTACAATGAGCAGTTCTTC.

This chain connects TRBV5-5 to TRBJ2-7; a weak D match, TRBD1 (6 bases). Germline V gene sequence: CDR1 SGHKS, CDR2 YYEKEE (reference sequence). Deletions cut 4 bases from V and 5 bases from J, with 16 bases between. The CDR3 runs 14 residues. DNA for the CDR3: TGTGCCAGCAGCCGAGGGGGACCCAGAGACGAGCAGTACTTC. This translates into CASSRGGPRDEQYF.

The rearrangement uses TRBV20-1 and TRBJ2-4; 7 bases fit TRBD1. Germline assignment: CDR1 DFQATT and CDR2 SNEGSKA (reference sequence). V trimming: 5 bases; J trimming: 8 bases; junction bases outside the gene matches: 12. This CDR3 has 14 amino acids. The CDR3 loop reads CSAVPGQIGDIQYF. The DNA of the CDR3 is TGCAGTGCTGTCCCGGGACAGATAGGGGACATTCAGTACTTC.

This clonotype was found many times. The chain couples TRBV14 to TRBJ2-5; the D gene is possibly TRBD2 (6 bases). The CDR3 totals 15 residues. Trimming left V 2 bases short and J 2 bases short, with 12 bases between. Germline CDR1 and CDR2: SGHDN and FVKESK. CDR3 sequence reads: CASSQRRAIQETQYF. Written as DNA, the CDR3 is TGTGCCAGCAGCCAACGGAGGGCCATACAAGAGACCCAGTACTTC.

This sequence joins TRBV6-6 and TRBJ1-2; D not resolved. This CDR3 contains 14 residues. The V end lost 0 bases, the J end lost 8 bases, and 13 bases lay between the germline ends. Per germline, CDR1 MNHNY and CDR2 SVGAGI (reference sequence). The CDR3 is CASSYSVPRGGYTF. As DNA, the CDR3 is TGTGCCAGCAGTTACTCTGTTCCGCGAGGGGGCTACACCTTC.

CDR3 loop: CASSKRSGRDDYEQYF. As DNA, the CDR3 is TGTGCCAGCAGCAAACGGTCGGGCAGGGATGACTACGAGCAGTACTTC. The chain uses TRBV21-1 and TRBJ2-7; the table names TRBD1, a call not compared with the DNA. TRBV21-1 has pseudogene status. CDR3 length equals 16 residues.

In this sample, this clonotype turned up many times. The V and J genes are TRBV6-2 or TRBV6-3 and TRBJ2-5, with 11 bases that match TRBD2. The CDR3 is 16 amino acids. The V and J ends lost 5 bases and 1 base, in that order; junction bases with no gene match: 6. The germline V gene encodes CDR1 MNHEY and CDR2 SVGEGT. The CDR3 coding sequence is TGTGCCAGCAGTCAAGGACTAGCGGGCCTCCAAGAGACCCAGTACTTC. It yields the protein CASSQGLAGLQETQYF.

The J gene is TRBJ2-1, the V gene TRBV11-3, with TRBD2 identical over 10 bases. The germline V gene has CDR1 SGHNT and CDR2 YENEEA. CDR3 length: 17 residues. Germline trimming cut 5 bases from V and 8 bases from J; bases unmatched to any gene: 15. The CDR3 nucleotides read TGTGCCAGCAGCCCGAACCCAGCGGGGGGGCCAATAGATGAGCAGTTCTTC. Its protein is CASSPNPAGGPIDEQFF.

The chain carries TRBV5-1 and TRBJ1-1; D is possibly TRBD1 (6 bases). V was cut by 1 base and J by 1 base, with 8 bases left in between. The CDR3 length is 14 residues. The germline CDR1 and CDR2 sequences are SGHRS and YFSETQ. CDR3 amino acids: CASSLTGRNTEAFF. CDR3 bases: TGCGCCAGCAGCTTGACAGGGCGGAACACTGAAGCTTTCTTT.

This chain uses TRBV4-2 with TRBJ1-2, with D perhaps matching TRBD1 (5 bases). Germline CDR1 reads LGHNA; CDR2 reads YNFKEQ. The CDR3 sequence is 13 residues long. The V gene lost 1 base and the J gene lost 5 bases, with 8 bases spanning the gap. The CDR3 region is CASSQAGSYGYTF. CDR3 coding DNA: TGTGCCAGCAGCCAAGCAGGGAGTTATGGCTACACCTTC.

This chain's CDR3 is CSARKGFTDTQYF. In DNA, the CDR3 is TGCAGTGCTAGAAAGGGATTTACAGATACGCAGTATTTT. The rearrangement links TRBV20-1 to TRBJ2-3; D unresolved. Trimming removed 2 bases from V and 3 bases from J, with 9 bases in between. The CDR3 covers 13 residues. The germline CDR1 and CDR2 sequences are DFQATT and SNEGSKA (reference sequence).

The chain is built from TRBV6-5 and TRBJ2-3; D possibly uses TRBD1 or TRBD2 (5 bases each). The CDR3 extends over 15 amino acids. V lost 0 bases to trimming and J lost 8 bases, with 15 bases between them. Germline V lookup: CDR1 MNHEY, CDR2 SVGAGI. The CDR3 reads CASSYSRDQALTQYF. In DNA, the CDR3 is TGTGCCAGCAGTTACTCGAGGGACCAGGCCCTTACGCAGTATTTT.

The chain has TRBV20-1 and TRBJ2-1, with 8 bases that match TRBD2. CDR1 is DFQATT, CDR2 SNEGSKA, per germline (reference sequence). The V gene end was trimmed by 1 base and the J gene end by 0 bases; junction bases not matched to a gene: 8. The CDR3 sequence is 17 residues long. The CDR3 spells CSARGEGGRSSYNEQFF. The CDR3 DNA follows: TGCAGTGCTAGAGGCGAGGGCGGGAGGAGCTCCTACAATGAGCAGTTCTTC.